These 15 T cell receptor beta chains originate from one sample sequenced in a study of shared clonotypes between healthy human individuals (dated by TCRdb to the early 2020s). The library was built by means of the immunoSEQ multiplex PCR assay. TCRdb took this table from immuneACCESS and kept in-frame rearrangements with V and J called. Such tables lack part of the clones; where checked against another copy, unresolved V genes explain under half of the gap, and the rest is unexplained. For this sample the table gives approximately 1.1 million clones, of which approximately 78% were detected only once. The top ten constitute around 0.47% of the sample. The sequenced sample consisted of memory CD4+ T cells from PBMCs. The label giving this sample's cell subset or site can be read as: CD45RA-negative fraction. The receptor set was obtained from a man aged 18 to 30 in good health. Some clones in this sample may be carry-over from other donors' samples.

As for this clone: Other DNA sequences of this sample code for an identical CDR3. This rearrangement joins TRBV6-5 to TRBJ1-2; maybe TRBD1 (5 bases). V lost 0 bases, J lost 4 bases, and 9 bases lay in between. The CDR3 loop spans 14 amino acids. Looked up from germline, CDR1 is MNHEY and CDR2 is SVGAGI. CDR3 nucleotide sequence: TGTGCCAGCAGTTACTCGCAGGGAGCCTATGGCTACACCTTC. This sequence encodes CASSYSQGAYGYTF.

The gene calls are TRBV10-3 and TRBJ2-1; TRBD2 matches at 13 bases. J was trimmed by 0 bases and V by 10 bases; bases with no gene match: 6. The CDR3 runs 16 residues. The V gene's germline CDR1 is ENHRY and CDR2 SYGVKD. CDR3 sequence: CATGTSGVSSYNEQFF. For the CDR3, the DNA is TGTGCCACCGGGACTAGCGGGGTGAGCTCCTACAATGAGCAGTTCTTC.

The V and J genes are TRBV27 and TRBJ2-2; 8 bases agree with TRBD2. This CDR3 contains 17 residues. The V and J ends lost 2 bases and 8 bases, in that order; junction bases with no gene match: 13. CDR1 and CDR2 (germline): MNHEY, SMNVEV (reference sequence). CDR3 DNA sequence: TGTGCCAGCAGTTTAGCAGCCGTGGCTAGCGGGTTGGGGGAGCTGTTTTTT. Residues: CASSLAAVASGLGELFF.

This clone occurred a few times. The genes are TRBV9 and TRBJ2-3; D unresolved. From germline, CDR1 is SGDLS and CDR2 YYNGEE. The V and J ends lost 1 base and 0 bases respectively, with 12 bases between them. This CDR3 contains 16 residues. In DNA, the CDR3 is TGTGCCAGCAGCGTACTCGGCGGCCCTAGCACAGATACGCAGTATTTT. Its protein is CASSVLGGPSTDTQYF. The full variable domain, in which reference TRBV9 and TRBJ2-3 provide the parts outside the CDR3, is DSGVTQTPKHLITATGQRVTLRCSPRSGDLSVYWYQQSLDQGLQFLIQYYNGEERAKGNILERFSAQQFPDLHSELNLSSLELGDSALYFCASSVLGGPSTDTQYFGPGTRLTVL.

V usage is TRBV6-6 and J usage is TRBJ2-1, with TRBD2 matching over 14 bases. V lost 6 bases, J lost 6 bases, and 7 bases stayed unmatched. There are 16 residues in the CDR3. Germline CDR1 is MNHNY and CDR2 is SVGAGI (reference sequence). The CDR3 region is CASSPGTSGSGNEQFF. The CDR3 nucleotides read TGTGCCAGCAGCCCCGGGACTAGCGGGAGTGGCAATGAGCAGTTCTTC.

This chain uses TRBV5-1 with TRBJ2-3, with D unresolved. Germline loops: CDR1 SGHRS, CDR2 YFSETQ. Trimming removed 5 bases at V and 0 bases at J, with 10 bases between. The CDR3 runs to 14 residues. This CDR3 is CASRAEPSTDTQYF. The CDR3 nucleotides are TGCGCCAGCAGGGCGGAACCGAGCACAGATACGCAGTATTTT. Full variable domain (rest looked up from reference TRBV5-1 and TRBJ2-3): KAGVTQTPRYLIKTRGQQVTLSCSPISGHRSVSWYQQTPGQGLQFLFEYFSETQRNKGNFPGRFSGRQFSNSRSEMNVSTLELGDSALYLCASRAEPSTDTQYFGPGTRLTVL.

This chain links TRBV16 with TRBJ1-4; D unclear. The ends were cut back, 5 bases at V and 6 bases at J, with 10 bases in the middle. The CDR3 covers 13 residues. In germline, CDR1 is KGHSY, CDR2 FQNENV. The CDR3 bases are TGTGCCAGCAGCTCCCAACCCGATGAAAAACTGTTTTTT. Amino acid sequence: CASSSQPDEKLFF. The full variable domain, with the rest looked up from reference TRBV16 and TRBJ1-4, is GEEVAQTPKHLVRGEGQKAKLYCAPIKGHSYVFWYQQVLKNEFKFLISFQNENVFDETGMPKERFSAKCLPNSPCSLEIQATKLEDSAVYFCASSSQPDEKLFFGSGTQLSVL.

CDR3 DNA sequence: TGTGCCAGCACCCACCCGGGGGGCACTGAAGCTTTCTTT. Residues: CASTHPGGTEAFF. The rearrangement joins TRBV7-9 to TRBJ1-1, with D tentatively TRBD1 (5 bases). Trimming took off 7 bases at V and 4 bases at J, with 13 bases between the two ends. Germline V gives CDR1 SEHNR, CDR2 FQNEAQ (reference sequence). The CDR3 is made up of 13 amino acids. Together with reference TRBV7-9 and TRBJ1-1, the CDR3 gives the full variable domain: DTGVSQNPRHKITKRGQNVTFRCDPISEHNRLYWYRQTLGQGPEFLTYFQNEAQLEKSRLLSDRFSAERPKGSFSTLEIQRTEQGDSAMYLCASTHPGGTEAFFGQGTRLTVV.

The V gene is TRBV6-1, the J gene TRBJ2-3; possible D gene TRBD2, 5 bases. Germline V gene sequence: CDR1 MNHNS, CDR2 SASEGT. With 6 bases removed from V and 2 bases from J, the gap between germline ends came to 12 bases. The CDR3 is 14 residues long. Written as DNA, the CDR3 is TGTGCCAGCAGACTCTACGGGGTCACAGATACGCAGTATTTT. Its translation: CASRLYGVTDTQYF.

This chain's CDR3 is CASGTSARGAYEQYF. Here the CDR3 DNA reads TGTGCCAGCGGGACTAGCGCCAGGGGGGCTTACGAGCAGTACTTC. The V gene is TRBV6-6, the J gene TRBJ2-7; 10 positions match TRBD2. The CDR3 loop spans 15 amino acids. Germline lookup yields CDR1 MNHNY and CDR2 SVGAGI (reference sequence). V was clipped by 8 bases and J by 4 bases; unmatched bases: 11.

DNA for the CDR3: TGTGCCAGCAGCTTAGCGGGCTCGAACCCCACAGATACGCAGTATTTT. It specifies CASSLAGSNPTDTQYF. This chain uses TRBV7-9 with TRBJ2-3, with D hard to call. The CDR3 totals 16 residues. From germline, CDR1 is SEHNR and CDR2 FQNEAQ (reference sequence). Trimming took 0 bases from V and 2 from J, leaving 12 bases between them.

The chain joins TRBV7-7 to TRBJ2-3, with D perhaps given as TRBD1 or TRBD2 (5 bases each). Trimming stripped 5 bases from V and 1 base from J, with 10 bases between. The germline CDR1 and CDR2 sequences are SSHAT and FNYEAQ (reference sequence). The CDR3 has 14 amino acids. DNA of the CDR3: TGTGCCAGCAGCCCCCGAGGGGGCACAGATACGCAGTATTTT. It codes for CASSPRGGTDTQYF.

The J gene is TRBJ2-6, the V gene TRBV18, with a possible D match to TRBD1 (6 bases). Germline V gene sequence: CDR1 KGHSH, CDR2 LQKENI. The CDR3 has 18 residues. V was shortened by 0 bases and J by 4 bases, with 16 bases between the two germline ends. CDR3 in DNA: TGTGCCAGCTCACCACCGGTCTTCTCAGGGGCCGGGGCCAACGTCCTGACTTTC. Amino acid sequence: CASSPPVFSGAGANVLTF.

The chain carries TRBV28 and TRBJ1-3; D is unclear. V lost 2 bases and J lost 0, with 5 bases in between. The V gene's germline CDR1 is MDHEN and CDR2 SYDVKM. The CDR3 consists of 14 residues. This CDR3 reads CASSLQSSGNTIYF. CDR3 DNA sequence: TGTGCCAGCAGTTTACAGAGCTCTGGAAACACCATATATTTT.

This chain uses TRBV2 with TRBJ1-4, with 7 bases that match TRBD1. Germline V gene lookup returns CDR1 SNHLY and CDR2 FYNNEI. The CDR3 runs to 15 residues. The trim removed 6 bases at V and 4 bases at J, leaving 8 bases unmatched. This CDR3 is CASRGNRGINEKLFF. The CDR3 nucleotides are TGTGCCAGCAGGGGGAACAGGGGCATTAATGAAAAACTGTTTTTT.